These 27 T cell receptor beta chains originate from one sample sequenced in a study of blood T cells in healthy people across ages. With a J-beta primer mix and a sample-barcoded 5' primer, a second PCR ran roughly 6 to 11 cycles. Using its own MiXCR run on the 5' RACE reads, TCRdb lists one record per CDR3 protein. The data hold 1,500,000 or so distinct CDR3 sequences, with approximately 59% observed a single time. Material: blood. These TCRs come from a man between 18 and 35 years old in good health.

This clonotype turned up a few times. The chain is built from TRBV10-3 and TRBJ2-1; D may be TRBD1 (6 bases). In germline, CDR1 is ENHRY, CDR2 SYGVKD. Trimming removed 10 bases from V and 0 bases from J, with 16 bases in between. CDR3 length equals 15 residues. For the CDR3, the DNA is TGTGCCACCGGAAAGGGGGACACCTCCTACAATGAGCAGTTCTTC. Translating gives CATGKGDTSYNEQFF.

This clonotype has just a few counts. J is TRBJ1-1 and V is TRBV5-1; weak D call: TRBD1 (5 bases). Trimming took 0 bases from V and 4 from J, leaving 22 bases between them. The CDR3 totals 18 residues. Germline V gene lookup returns CDR1 SGHRS and CDR2 YFSETQ. In DNA, the CDR3 is TGCGCCAGCAGCTTGGAAGACCCGACAGCCGCCGTTGGCACTGAAGCTTTCTTT. Translating it yields CASSLEDPTAAVGTEAFF.

The chain combines TRBV27 with TRBJ2-5, with D unclear. Germline CDR1 is MNHEY and CDR2 is SMNVEV (reference sequence). V shed 3 bases and J shed 5 bases, with 16 bases lying between them. This CDR3 spans 15 amino acids. The CDR3 spells CASSFLGRQSETQYF. CDR3 in DNA: TGTGCCAGCAGTTTTTTAGGACGACAAAGTGAGACCCAGTACTTC.

V usage is TRBV11-2 and J usage is TRBJ2-7, with D perhaps matching TRBD1 (5 bases). Germline V gives CDR1 SGHAT, CDR2 FQNNGV. The V and J ends lost 0 bases and 3 bases respectively, with 9 bases between them. The CDR3 length is 14 residues. CDR3 sequence reads: CASSLDFQGYEQYF. The CDR3 DNA follows: TGTGCCAGCAGCTTAGATTTCCAGGGCTACGAGCAGTACTTC.

The chain recombines TRBV30 with TRBJ1-1; D not resolved. This CDR3 is 13 amino acids long. V was shortened by 1 base and J by 1 base, with 7 bases between the two germline ends. The V gene's germline CDR1 is GTSNPN and CDR2 SVGIG (reference sequence). The CDR3 spells CAWSENRNTEAFF. The CDR3 region has the DNA TGTGCCTGGAGTGAAAACAGGAACACTGAAGCTTTCTTT.

Comments on this clonotype: At one of its ends the junction is not consistent with the germline gene, which may arise from a read error. V usage is TRBV27 and J usage is TRBJ2-3; D gene ambiguous. The CDR3 length is 16 residues. Looked up from germline, CDR1 is MNHEY and CDR2 is SMNVEV (reference sequence). CDR3 residues: CASSPASLKGTETQYF. CDR3 sequence (DNA): TGTGCCAGCAGCCCGGCCAGCCTAAAGGGCACAGAAACGCAGTATTTT.

In its sample, this clonotype was seen a few times. The chain recombines TRBV29-1 with TRBJ1-2; TRBD1 matches at 11 bases. CDR3 length: 18 amino acids. J was trimmed by 0 bases and V by 6 bases; bases with no gene match: 15. From germline, CDR1 is SQVTM and CDR2 ANQGSEA. The chain's CDR3 is CSVALRDRGMIANYGYTF. The CDR3 nucleotides read TGCAGCGTGGCCTTGCGGGACAGGGGGATGATAGCTAACTATGGCTACACCTTC.

V gene TRBV4-1 combines with J gene TRBJ2-7, with D perhaps matching TRBD1 or TRBD2 (6 bases each). The V gene's germline CDR1 is MGHRA and CDR2 YSYEKL. V lost 3 bases and J 0 bases, leaving 15 bases between the germline ends. This CDR3 has 16 residues. Here the CDR3 reads CASSQPLRGHSYEQYF. The CDR3 nucleotides are TGCGCCAGCAGCCAGCCCCTCCGGGGGCACTCCTACGAGCAGTACTTC.

J is TRBJ2-5 and V is TRBV5-1; the D is unclear. Germline CDR1 reads SGHRS; CDR2 reads YFSETQ. The V gene lost 2 bases and the J gene lost 3 bases, with 11 bases spanning the gap. CDR3 length: 14 amino acids. The CDR3, as DNA: TGCGCCAGCAGCTTAGGGTTTAGAGAAGAGACCCAGTACTTC. Translating gives CASSLGFREETQYF.

The table lists this clonotype with a few counts. The CDR3 DNA is TGTGCCAGCAGTTTATCCGGGACATACCACGAGCAGTACTTC. Its translation: CASSLSGTYHEQYF. The genes are TRBV28 and TRBJ2-4, with a possible D match to TRBD1 (6 bases). With the DNA end fitting TRBJ2-7 better, the J assignment may be wrong. CDR3 length: 14 amino acids. Germline CDR1 is MDHEN and CDR2 is SYDVKM.

The rearrangement joins TRBV10-3 to TRBJ1-2, with D uncertain. Trimming stripped 5 bases from V and 1 base from J, with 8 bases between. CDR3 length: 13 amino acids. Germline values: CDR1 ENHRY, CDR2 SYGVKD. The DNA of the CDR3 is TGTGCCATCAGTTCAGGCGATAACTATGGCTACACCTTC. Encoded protein: CAISSGDNYGYTF.

Here the CDR3 reads CSAVAGGDLYEQYF. The CDR3 DNA is TGCAGTGCCGTAGCGGGGGGTGATCTCTACGAGCAGTACTTC. The V call is TRBV20-1, the J call TRBJ2-7, with 10 bases lining up with TRBD2. V was pared by 6 bases and J by 3 bases, with 8 bases of the junction left unmatched. This CDR3 region has 14 residues. Germline CDR1 and CDR2: DFQATT and SNEGSKA (reference sequence).

The chain is built from TRBV4-3 and TRBJ1-2; no clear D gene. The CDR3 loop spans 17 amino acids. Germline V CDR1 and CDR2: LGHNA, YSLEER. V was pared by 4 bases and J by 5 bases, with 23 bases between. The CDR3 DNA is TGCGCCAGCAGCCGAACAAAACAGCTTCCAACGGGATATGGCTACACCTTC. It yields the protein CASSRTKQLPTGYGYTF.

The J gene is TRBJ2-4, the V gene TRBV9; the match to TRBD2 covers 14 bases. The J call is uncertain, as TRBJ2-7 better fits the DNA end. Germline CDR1 reads SGDLS; CDR2 reads YYNGEE. This CDR3 region has 18 residues. The chain's CDR3 is CASSNPGLAGGPSYEQYF. The DNA for the CDR3 is TGTGCCAGCAGTAATCCCGGACTAGCGGGAGGACCCTCCTACGAGCAGTACTTC.

V is TRBV7-4 and J is TRBJ2-5; the D gene is possibly TRBD1 (5 bases). Germline V gene lookup returns CDR1 SGHVT and CDR2 SQSDAQ. The CDR3 runs 17 residues. V was trimmed by 6 bases and J by 2 bases, leaving 22 bases between them. This chain's CDR3 is CASRLPGIGHKQETQYF. The CDR3 DNA sequence: TGTGCCAGCAGGTTACCCGGTATCGGACACAAACAAGAGACCCAGTACTTC.

This clonotype showed up just a few times. J is TRBJ2-4 and V is TRBV7-9, with D perhaps being TRBD1 or TRBD2 (5 bases each). The CDR3 has 16 residues. Germline CDR1 is SEHNR and CDR2 is FQNEAQ (reference sequence). The ends were cut back, 5 bases at V and 9 bases at J, with 23 bases in the middle. The CDR3 DNA reads as TGTGCCAGCAGCCCCCCGGCCGAGGGGCTCATTAGCATTCAGTACTTC. It specifies CASSPPAEGLISIQYF.

CDR3 coding DNA: TGTGCCAGCAGCCTTCCGCTCAGCGGAAGCTCCTACAATGAGCAGTTCTTC. Translation gives CASSLPLSGSSYNEQFF. The chain combines TRBV3-1 with TRBJ2-1; a possible D gene is TRBD2 (5 bases). V lost 4 bases and J lost 0, with 16 bases in between. This CDR3 region has 17 residues. Germline V gene sequence: CDR1 LGHDT, CDR2 YNNKEL (reference sequence).

The rearrangement links TRBV29-1 to TRBJ2-3; no clear D. Trimming removed 1 base from V and 0 bases from J, with 8 bases in between. Germline V CDR1 and CDR2: SQVTM, ANQGSEA. This CDR3 spans 14 amino acids. The chain's CDR3 is CSVEGPTSTDTQYF. The CDR3 bases are TGCAGCGTTGAAGGGCCTACTAGCACAGATACGCAGTATTTT.

This clonotype has only a few counts. The junction departs from the called germline gene at one end, perhaps through a read error. V is TRBV20-1 and J is TRBJ2-5; perhaps TRBD2 as D (5 bases). Looked up from germline, CDR1 is DFQATT and CDR2 is SNEGSKA (reference sequence). This CDR3 is built from 13 residues. As DNA, the CDR3 is TGCAGTACTAGGGAGTCCAGGAAAGAGACCCAGTACTTC. Translating it yields CSTRESRKETQYF.

Only a few counts were recorded for this clonotype. The chain is built from TRBV6-6 and TRBJ1-6, with D maybe TRBD1 (5 bases). The CDR3 consists of 13 residues. V dropped 10 bases and J dropped 4 bases, with 11 bases sitting between them. Looked up from germline, CDR1 is MNHNY and CDR2 is SVGAGI (reference sequence). CDR3 coding DNA: TGTGCCACGGGGGAGCTTTATAATTCACCCCTCCACTTT. It is translated as CATGELYNSPLHF.

V usage is TRBV27 and J usage is TRBJ1-1; possibly TRBD1 for D (5 bases). Trimming took off 7 bases at V and 6 bases at J, with 18 bases between the two ends. This CDR3 region has 14 residues. Germline loops: CDR1 MNHEY, CDR2 SMNVEV (reference sequence). The CDR3 region is CASIPVGGSAEAFF. CDR3 in DNA: TGTGCCAGCATCCCTGTGGGGGGTTCCGCTGAAGCTTTCTTT.

V and J are TRBV6-6 and TRBJ1-4; tentative D call: TRBD1 (5 bases). The CDR3 is 15 residues long. V was clipped by 0 bases and J by 4 bases, with 9 bases between them. In germline, CDR1 is MNHNY, CDR2 SVGAGI (reference sequence). This CDR3 is CASSYSTADNEKLFF. In nucleotides, the CDR3 is TGTGCCAGCAGTTACTCGACAGCGGATAATGAAAAACTGTTTTTT.

This clonotype was seen only a few times. The chain uses TRBV5-1 and TRBJ2-3; TRBD2 agrees at 7 bases. This CDR3 has 13 amino acids. Trimming removed 4 bases from V and 4 bases from J; junction bases left unmatched: 3. CDR1 and CDR2 from the germline V gene are SGHRS and YFSETQ. The CDR3 region is CASSSGVADTQYF. CDR3 in DNA: TGCGCCAGCAGCAGCGGGGTGGCAGATACGCAGTATTTT.

Note on this clonotype: It is likely a read error, because the conserved phenylalanine at the end of the CDR3 is missing. The chain employs TRBV4-1 and TRBJ2-3, with D perhaps TRBD2 (6 bases). Trimming cost V 4 bases and J 6 bases, with 17 bases left between them. Germline-derived CDR1 and CDR2 are MGHRA and YSYEKL. The CDR3 contains 15 residues. CDR3 protein: CASSPNSGTSDTQYL. DNA for the CDR3: TGCGCCAGCAGCCCGAATTCCGGGACTTCGGATACGCAGTATCTT.

This chain uses TRBV12-3 or TRBV12-4 with TRBJ1-1, with TRBD1 matching over 7 bases. The CDR3 is 14 amino acids. V lost 7 bases, J lost 1 base, and 6 bases stayed unmatched. CDR3 residues: CASTPGQWNTEAFF. As DNA, the CDR3 is TGTGCCAGCACCCCGGGACAGTGGAACACTGAAGCTTTCTTT.

The chain couples TRBV29-1 to TRBJ2-2; tentatively, D is TRBD1 (6 bases). The CDR3 contains 13 residues. Germline-derived CDR1 and CDR2 are SQVTM and ANQGSEA. V lost 5 bases to trimming and J lost 3 bases, with 10 bases between them. The CDR3 protein is CSVTGLDTGELFF. The CDR3 DNA reads TGCAGCGTTACAGGGTTGGACACCGGGGAGCTGTTTTTT.

The J gene is TRBJ2-7, the V gene TRBV12-3 or TRBV12-4; TRBD2 aligns across 9 bases. The CDR3 loop spans 15 amino acids. V was clipped by 6 bases and J by 4 bases; unmatched bases: 10. The CDR3 is CASSHLAGLGYEQYF. The CDR3 coding sequence is TGTGCCAGCAGCCACCTAGCGGGGCTGGGATACGAGCAGTACTTC.